One sample yielded the 26 T cell receptor beta chains listed below, sequenced in a study of OX40 agonist ivuxolimab in advanced cancers. Repertoires were generated with immunoSEQ multiplex PCR, while TCRdb's copy carries only in-frame clones and drops some. The sample includes 35,000 to 45,000 clones, 75% to 90% of them seen just once. The sequencing used CD4+ or CD8+ T cells sorted from blood, collected in a trial of the OX40 agonist ivuxolimab. Source of these receptors: an adult with an advanced solid tumor such as melanoma, head and neck, liver or kidney cancer.

The sample holds one count of this clone. The rearrangement joins TRBV5-1 to TRBJ1-4, with D unresolved. Germline V CDR1 and CDR2: SGHRS, YFSETQ. The CDR3 sequence is 11 residues long. Trimming pared 5 bases from V and 8 bases from J, leaving 7 bases between. The CDR3 DNA follows: TGCGCCAGCAGAGCAGAGGAAAAACTGTTTTTT. Translated: CASRAEEKLFF.

This rearrangement joins TRBV9 to TRBJ2-2; D call uncertain. The V gene's germline CDR1 is SGDLS and CDR2 YYNGEE. The CDR3 extends over 12 amino acids. V was shortened by 2 bases and J by 5 bases, with 4 bases between the two germline ends. Here the CDR3 reads CASSVRTGELFF. CDR3 DNA: TGTGCCAGCAGCGTCAGAACCGGGGAGCTGTTTTTT.

This clone was seen once. The chain joins TRBV11-3 to TRBJ2-2; 13 positions match TRBD2. CDR3 size: 17 residues. In germline, CDR1 is SGHNT, CDR2 YENEEA. V lost 5 bases and J lost 4; bases outside the gene matches: 7. The CDR3 DNA is TGTGCCAGCAGCGCCGGGACTAGCGGGATTGGCACCGGGGAGCTGTTTTTT. The encoded protein is CASSAGTSGIGTGELFF.

The chain couples TRBV7-9 to TRBJ1-3; the match to TRBD1 covers 10 bases. In germline, CDR1 is SEHNR, CDR2 FQNEAQ (reference sequence). V shed 6 bases and J 2 bases; nucleotides not matched to a gene: 4. The CDR3 runs 15 residues. The CDR3 is CASSRQGAAGNTIYF. In nucleotides, the CDR3 is TGTGCCAGCAGTCGACAGGGGGCGGCTGGAAACACCATATATTTT.

V is TRBV10-2 and J is TRBJ1-4; the D is unclear. The CDR3 spans 12 residues. V shed 5 bases and J shed 17 bases, with 18 bases lying between them. Germline V gene data show CDR1 as WSHSY and CDR2 as SAAADI. The CDR3 DNA is TGCGCCAGCAGTCCCACAGCGACGAGTCCTTTTTTT. Translated, it gives CASSPTATSPFF.

The chain couples TRBV28 to TRBJ1-2; TRBD1 matches 7 bases. This CDR3 is built from 12 residues. Germline V gene sequence: CDR1 MDHEN, CDR2 SYDVKM. Trimming took 6 bases from V and 4 from J; bases not matched to a gene: 2. CDR3 in amino acids: CASRSGGYGYTF. CDR3 nucleotide sequence: TGTGCCAGCAGGTCAGGGGGCTATGGCTACACCTTC.

This chain joins TRBV29-1 and TRBJ1-1, with D hard to call. The CDR3 sequence is 13 residues long. Germline V CDR1 and CDR2: SQVTM, ANQGSEA. Deletions cut 7 bases from V and 0 bases from J, with 12 bases between. Here the CDR3 reads CSGTATLNTEAFF. CDR3 nucleotide sequence: TGCAGCGGAACTGCGACACTGAACACTGAAGCTTTCTTT.

This clone was seen only once. This chain's CDR3 is CASSRQGSGELFF. CDR3 nucleotide sequence: TGCGCCAGCAGCCGGCAGGGTTCCGGGGAGCTGTTTTTT. The rearrangement uses TRBV4-1 and TRBJ2-2; D may be TRBD1 (5 bases). In germline, CDR1 is MGHRA, CDR2 YSYEKL. The V end was cut by 4 bases, the J end by 6 bases, with 9 bases between. CDR3 length equals 13 residues.

The chain has TRBV19 and TRBJ2-5, with unresolved D. This CDR3 region has 14 residues. The V and J ends lost 1 base and 1 base respectively, with 7 bases between them. Germline V gives CDR1 LNHDA, CDR2 SQIVND (reference sequence). The CDR3 DNA reads TGTGCCAGTAGTATAGTCGCGGTCCAAGAGACCCAGTACTTC. This sequence encodes CASSIVAVQETQYF.

In DNA form, the CDR3 reads TGTGCCAGCAGCCCTAGGACAGGGGCTACGGCTGAAGCTTTCTTT. It translates to CASSPRTGATAEAFF. The chain combines TRBV5-5 with TRBJ1-1, with 9 nucleotides matching TRBD1. The J segment lost 6 bases and the V segment lost 4 bases, leaving 10 bases of the junction unmatched. Germline values: CDR1 SGHKS, CDR2 YYEKEE (reference sequence). There are 15 residues in the CDR3.

With respect to this clone: Additional DNA sequences in this sample encode the identical CDR3. This sequence joins TRBV14 and TRBJ1-1; D not resolved. The V end lost 0 bases, the J end lost 6 bases, and 8 bases lay between the germline ends. The CDR3 is 13 amino acids. Germline-derived CDR1 and CDR2 are SGHDN and FVKESK. The CDR3 sequence is CASSQDPGSEAFF. CDR3 bases: TGTGCCAGCAGCCAAGATCCAGGTTCTGAAGCTTTCTTT.

DNA of the CDR3: TGTGCCTGGAGTCGGGCGCAGCGAGAGACCCAGTACTTC. Residues: CAWSRAQRETQYF. This chain links TRBV30 with TRBJ2-5, with D hard to call. Germline assignment: CDR1 GTSNPN and CDR2 SVGIG (reference sequence). Trimming cost V 2 bases and J 4 bases, with 11 bases left between them. The CDR3 length is 13 residues.

The J gene is TRBJ2-2, the V gene TRBV9, with unresolved D. The CDR3 loop spans 16 amino acids. Germline CDR1 is SGDLS and CDR2 is YYNGEE. Trimming left V 1 base short and J 6 bases short, with 16 bases between. The CDR3 is CASSVTLEATSGELFF. As DNA, the CDR3 is TGTGCCAGCAGCGTAACCCTTGAGGCGACGTCCGGGGAGCTGTTTTTT. The full variable domain, rest sourced from reference TRBV9 and TRBJ2-2, is DSGVTQTPKHLITATGQRVTLRCSPRSGDLSVYWYQQSLDQGLQFLIQYYNGEERAKGNILERFSAQQFPDLHSELNLSSLELGDSALYFCASSVTLEATSGELFFGEGSRLTVL.

V is TRBV7-8 and J is TRBJ1-4; 12 bases agree with TRBD1. This CDR3 spans 16 amino acids. The germline V gene encodes CDR1 SGHVS and CDR2 FQNEAQ. V trimming: 1 base; J trimming: 8 bases; junction bases outside the gene matches: 5. This chain's CDR3 is CASSLEHGTGGEKLFF. Here the CDR3 DNA reads TGTGCCAGCAGCTTAGAGCATGGGACAGGGGGCGAAAAACTGTTTTTT.

This chain connects TRBV27 to TRBJ2-6, with D tentatively TRBD1 (6 bases). In germline, CDR1 is MNHEY, CDR2 SMNVEV (reference sequence). The CDR3 covers 21 residues. The V end lost 5 bases, the J end lost 1 base, and 27 bases lay between the germline ends. Written as DNA, the CDR3 is TGTGCCAGCAGTGACCTCAGCAGGGGTACCCCAAAGAGGTCTGGGGCCAACGTCCTGACTTTC. Its translation is CASSDLSRGTPKRSGANVLTF.

This chain connects TRBV18 to TRBJ1-2, with TRBD1 matching 9 bases. V trimming: 4 bases; J trimming: 8 bases; junction bases outside the gene matches: 5. The length of the CDR3 is 13 residues. Germline V gene sequence: CDR1 KGHSH, CDR2 LQKENI. The CDR3 DNA reads TGTGCCAGCTCACTGGGACAGGGAAACGGCTACACCTTC. As protein: CASSLGQGNGYTF.

This chain links TRBV28 with TRBJ2-7, with D perhaps matching TRBD2 (6 bases). CDR1 is MDHEN and CDR2 is SYDVKM in the germline V gene. The ends were cut back, 5 bases at V and 2 bases at J, with 16 bases in the middle. This CDR3 spans 15 amino acids. The CDR3 DNA follows: TGTGCCAGCAGTAATGGGGGGACGGAGACCTACGAGCAGTACTTC. Amino acid sequence: CASSNGGTETYEQYF.

As to this clone: Other DNA sequences of this sample code for an identical CDR3. V and J are TRBV28 and TRBJ1-5; D might be TRBD1 (5 bases). This CDR3 region has 14 residues. The V gene's germline CDR1 is MDHEN and CDR2 SYDVKM. V lost 5 bases and J 6 bases, leaving 14 bases between the germline ends. In DNA form, the CDR3 reads TGTGCCAGCAGTCTATCCTTGGGGGGTCAGCCCCAGCATTTT. Translated: CASSLSLGGQPQHF.

This clone was observed a few times. J is TRBJ2-5 and V is TRBV25-1; 10 nucleotides align to TRBD1. V gave up 5 bases and J gave up 2 bases; unmatched junction bases: 5. CDR3 length: 15 amino acids. Looked up from germline, CDR1 is MGHDK and CDR2 is SYGVNS. The CDR3 DNA is TGTGCCAGCAGTTCCGGGACAGGGGTTCAAGAGACCCAGTACTTC. Translating gives CASSSGTGVQETQYF.

The V call is TRBV7-2, the J call TRBJ1-5; the D is unclear. From germline, CDR1 is SGHTA and CDR2 FQGNSA. V was trimmed by 2 bases and J by 4 bases, leaving 9 bases between them. CDR3 length: 14 amino acids. The CDR3 spells CASSLWSTNQPQHF. In DNA form, the CDR3 reads TGTGCCAGCAGCTTATGGTCCACAAATCAGCCCCAGCATTTT.

The chain joins TRBV27 to TRBJ1-1; D is perhaps TRBD1 (5 bases). This CDR3 has 15 residues. Trimming left V 0 bases short and J 0 bases short, with 8 bases between. The germline CDR1 and CDR2 sequences are MNHEY and SMNVEV (reference sequence). CDR3 sequence reads: CASSLSQGLNTEAFF. The CDR3 nucleotides read TGTGCCAGCAGTTTATCTCAGGGTCTGAACACTGAAGCTTTCTTT.

CDR3 nucleotide sequence: TGTGCCAGCAGCCTCGGGCCGGCGGGCGAGCAGTACTTC. Encoded protein: CASSLGPAGEQYF. This chain connects TRBV7-6 to TRBJ2-7; tentative D call: TRBD2 (5 bases). The CDR3 loop spans 13 amino acids. The germline gives CDR1 SGHVS, CDR2 FNYEAQ. The V end was cut by 5 bases, the J end by 6 bases, with 14 bases between.

This clone appeared a single time. The genes are TRBV18 and TRBJ2-2; 9 bases map to TRBD1. CDR1 is KGHSH, CDR2 LQKENI, per germline. V was clipped by 4 bases and J by 6 bases; unmatched bases: 6. The CDR3 has 15 amino acids. The CDR3 sequence: CASSRGQGTAGELFF. CDR3 coding DNA: TGTGCCAGCTCACGGGGACAGGGCACGGCCGGGGAGCTGTTTTTT.

The chain couples TRBV7-2 to TRBJ1-4; no clear D gene. CDR1 SGHTA and CDR2 FQGNSA come from the germline V gene. V was shortened by 7 bases and J by 4 bases, with 10 bases between the two germline ends. The CDR3 is 13 residues long. CDR3 nucleotide sequence: TGTGCCAGCACCACTGGCGGTAATGAAAAACTGTTTTTT. It is translated as CASTTGGNEKLFF. The full variable domain, its missing parts supplied by reference TRBV7-2 and TRBJ1-4, is GAGVSQSPSNKVTEKGKDVELRCDPISGHTALYWYRQSLGQGLEFLIYFQGNSAPDKSGLPSDRFSAERTGGSVSTLTIQRTQQEDSAVYLCASTTGGNEKLFFGSGTQLSVL.

The chain joins TRBV19 to TRBJ1-3, with 7 bases matching TRBD1. The ends lost 5 bases at V and 3 bases at J; junction bases unmatched: 13. The CDR3 is 17 residues long. Germline values: CDR1 LNHDA, CDR2 SQIVND (reference sequence). The CDR3 loop is CASSPLQGPAGGNTIYF. CDR3 in DNA: TGTGCCAGTAGTCCATTACAGGGGCCCGCCGGTGGAAACACCATATATTTT.

The J gene is TRBJ1-4, the V gene TRBV5-8; D gene ambiguous. Trimming took 4 bases from V and 7 from J, leaving 14 bases between them. Germline-derived CDR1 and CDR2 are SGHTS and YDEGEE. This CDR3 contains 14 residues. CDR3 sequence: CASSLELGSEKLFF. The CDR3 coding sequence is TGTGCCAGCAGCCTGGAGCTCGGGAGTGAAAAACTGTTTTTT.